This T cell receptor (beta chain) was sequenced in a study of sequential checkpoint blockade in melanoma. Background on the study: First-line arms were nivolumab then ipilimumab, or the reverse, randomized 1:1.

This clone is labeled medium-sized. Profiling relied on immunoSEQ multiplex PCR, and the TCRdb table lists in-frame clones only, not all of them. The sample has fewer than 30,000 clones, roughly 80% seen once; the top ten hold approximately 12%. V lost 8 bases, J lost 7 bases, and 18 bases lay in between. Per germline, CDR1 MNHNS and CDR2 SASEGT. CDR3 length: 15 amino acids. The sample's treatment: randomized to nivolumab then ipilimumab (arm A) or the reverse (arm B). Live CD3+CD8+ CD19− CD56− cells were sorted from PBMCs. The sequencing here drew on CD8+ T cells sorted from blood (inferred from file names), taken from a patient given nivolumab and ipilimumab in sequence. The J gene is TRBJ1-6, the V gene TRBV6-1, with TRBD1 as a possible D gene (6 bases). The source is a human donor with melanoma. For the CDR3, the DNA is TGTGCCAGCCTTTCCCAGGACAGTCTGAATTCACCCCTCCACTTT. Its protein product is CASLSQDSLNSPLHF.